Each of the 26 T cell receptor beta chains below was sequenced from the same sample in a study of control samples from healthy donors and cancer patients. Libraries were prepared by immunoSEQ multiplex PCR; TCRdb keeps only in-frame clonotypes and omits some of them. The sample has some 130,000 clones; around 93% are singletons. Sequencing input: blood. The receptors were sampled from a man between 18 and 29 years old in good health.

Only a few counts were recorded for this clone. The V call is TRBV5-1, the J call TRBJ2-7, with TRBD1 matching over 8 bases. The germline V gene has CDR1 SGHRS and CDR2 YFSETQ. The CDR3 totals 16 residues. The V gene end was trimmed by 4 bases and the J gene end by 3 bases; junction bases not matched to a gene: 12. CDR3: CASSPLTGVMGYEQYF. CDR3 DNA: TGCGCCAGCAGCCCCTTGACAGGGGTTATGGGCTACGAGCAGTACTTC.

The V and J genes are TRBV30 and TRBJ1-1; possibly TRBD1 for D (5 bases). The germline CDR1 and CDR2 sequences are GTSNPN and SVGIG (reference sequence). The CDR3 covers 9 residues. The CDR3 coding sequence is TGTGCTTCAGGGACTGAAGCTTTCTTT. Its translation: CASGTEAFF.

The chain carries TRBV11-2 and TRBJ1-2; unclear D gene. The CDR3 contains 14 residues. V was pared by 5 bases and J by 7 bases, with 17 bases between. Germline lookup yields CDR1 SGHAT and CDR2 FQNNGV. This chain's CDR3 is CASSPIPGSAGYTF. For the CDR3, the DNA is TGTGCCAGCAGCCCAATCCCGGGATCGGCTGGCTACACCTTC.

This chain joins TRBV5-4 and TRBJ2-7, with 7 positions matching TRBD1. The CDR3 loop spans 17 amino acids. V lost 4 bases to trimming and J lost 2 bases; unmatched junction nucleotides: 15. Germline assignment: CDR1 SGHNT and CDR2 YYREEE (reference sequence). The CDR3 loop reads CASSPSGQFQDPYEQYF. The CDR3 nucleotides read TGTGCCAGCAGCCCCTCGGGACAGTTCCAGGACCCCTACGAGCAGTACTTC.

The rearrangement joins TRBV2 to TRBJ1-2, with a weak D call TRBD1 (5 bases). V was clipped by 3 bases and J by 4 bases, with 21 bases between them. The CDR3 extends over 17 amino acids. Looked up from germline, CDR1 is SNHLY and CDR2 is FYNNEI. CDR3 in amino acids: CASSEAPAGGGAYGYTF. CDR3 nucleotide sequence: TGTGCCAGCAGTGAGGCCCCTGCGGGTGGGGGAGCCTATGGCTACACCTTC.

The V gene is TRBV5-6, the J gene TRBJ1-5, with D unresolved. There are 13 residues in the CDR3. Between the trimmed V and J ends, which lost 4 bases and 2 bases, there was a span of 7 bases. CDR1 is SGHDT and CDR2 is YYEEEE in the germline V gene. CDR3 amino acids: CASSGQGNQPQHF. CDR3 nucleotide sequence: TGTGCCAGCAGCGGGCAGGGCAATCAGCCCCAGCATTTT.

This clone has only one observation. The V gene is TRBV5-1, the J gene TRBJ2-7; 8 nucleotides agree with TRBD1. V shed 0 bases and J 5 bases; nucleotides not matched to a gene: 4. The CDR3 covers 14 residues. Germline loops: CDR1 SGHRS, CDR2 YFSETQ. CDR3 bases: TGCGCCAGCAGCTTGGGGACAGGGTTAGACGAGCAGTACTTC. Encoded protein: CASSLGTGLDEQYF.

V and J are TRBV4-2 and TRBJ2-7, with TRBD1 identical over 11 bases. The CDR3 runs to 16 residues. After removal of 1 base from V and 0 bases from J, the junction contained 2 bases not matched to a gene. CDR1 is LGHNA, CDR2 YNFKEQ, per germline. The CDR3 loop reads CASSQVGQGASYEQYF. CDR3 nucleotides: TGTGCCAGCAGCCAAGTAGGACAGGGGGCCTCCTACGAGCAGTACTTC.

This clone was found a few times. V is TRBV6-6 and J is TRBJ2-7; TRBD1 might be the D (5 bases). The CDR3 spans 12 residues. Germline CDR1 MNHNY, CDR2 SVGAGI (reference sequence). V lost 4 bases and J lost 5, with 9 bases in between. CDR3 in amino acids: CASSWSGNEQYF. DNA of the CDR3: TGTGCCAGCAGTTGGTCAGGGAACGAGCAGTACTTC.

The CDR3 DNA is TGTGCCAGCAGCCCCCCTGGGACAGCTGAAGCTTTCTTT. It codes for CASSPPGTAEAFF. The chain is built from TRBV5-4 and TRBJ1-1, with 7 nucleotides matching TRBD1. The germline gives CDR1 SGHNT, CDR2 YYREEE (reference sequence). The CDR3 has 13 residues. V was clipped by 4 bases and J by 6 bases; unmatched bases: 6.

J is TRBJ2-2 and V is TRBV5-4; 9 bases are shared with TRBD2. The CDR3 sequence is 16 residues long. The junction had 9 bases not matched to a gene; V was cut back by 4 bases and J by 5 bases. From germline, CDR1 is SGHNT and CDR2 YYREEE (reference sequence). The CDR3 reads CASSKGTSMRTGELFF. The CDR3 region has the DNA TGTGCCAGCAGCAAAGGGACTAGCATGCGGACCGGGGAGCTGTTTTTT.

This clone was seen a single time. V and J are TRBV2 and TRBJ1-1, with unresolved D. Germline V gene lookup returns CDR1 SNHLY and CDR2 FYNNEI. The CDR3 runs to 16 residues. The V end lost 6 bases, the J end lost 0 bases, and 17 bases lay between the germline ends. CDR3 residues: CASRPGGSLMNTEAFF. The CDR3 DNA reads as TGTGCCAGCAGACCGGGAGGCAGCCTCATGAACACTGAAGCTTTCTTT.

This clone was observed a handful of times. V is TRBV3-1 (or the pseudogene TRBV3-2) and J is TRBJ2-6; D gene unclear. The CDR3 spans 17 residues. Germline CDR1 reads LGHDT; CDR2 reads YNNKEL (reference sequence). The V end was cut by 1 base, the J end by 0 bases, with 10 bases between. CDR3 region: CASSQGGTASGANVLTF. CDR3 bases: TGTGCCAGCAGCCAAGGAGGTACAGCCTCTGGGGCCAACGTCCTGACTTTC.

V gene TRBV6-2 or TRBV6-3 combines with J gene TRBJ2-3; D unclear. This CDR3 comprises 13 residues. Between the trimmed V and J ends, which lost 2 bases and 10 bases, there was a span of 13 bases. The germline V gene has CDR1 MNHEY and CDR2 SVGEGT. In DNA form, the CDR3 reads TGTGCCAGCAGTTACCCGAACTCAGGCGCGCAGTATTTT. Amino acids: CASSYPNSGAQYF.

The chain carries TRBV14 and TRBJ1-1; D is uncertain. The CDR3 loop spans 17 amino acids. CDR1 is SGHDN, CDR2 FVKESK, per germline. Trimming removed 0 bases at V and 0 bases at J, with 14 bases between. The CDR3 DNA sequence: TGTGCCAGCAGCCAAGATACGAGGACCAGCTTGAACACTGAAGCTTTCTTT. Translated, it gives CASSQDTRTSLNTEAFF.

V usage is TRBV25-1 and J usage is TRBJ2-6; no clear D. The CDR3 runs 15 residues. CDR1 is MGHDK, CDR2 SYGVNS, per germline. The V and J ends lost 5 bases and 0 bases respectively, with 8 bases between them. As DNA, the CDR3 is TGTGCCAGCAGTCCCCCAGGCTCTGGGGCCAACGTCCTGACTTTC. Translating gives CASSPPGSGANVLTF.

The V call is TRBV7-9, the J call TRBJ1-4, with no clear D. This CDR3 region has 15 residues. CDR1 is SEHNR and CDR2 is FQNEAQ in the germline V gene (reference sequence). Trimming removed 5 bases at V and 1 base at J, with 11 bases between. The CDR3 sequence is CASSTSTLTNEKLFF. Here the CDR3 DNA reads TGTGCCAGCAGCACGTCGACGTTAACTAATGAAAAACTGTTTTTT.

Written as DNA, the CDR3 is TGTGCCAGCTCACTCGACCCTAGCTACGAGCAGTACTTC. Its protein product is CASSLDPSYEQYF. The chain recombines TRBV18 with TRBJ2-7; no clear D. V shed 4 bases and J shed 3 bases, with 10 bases lying between them. The CDR3 length is 13 residues. Germline CDR1 is KGHSH and CDR2 is LQKENI.

The chain carries TRBV16 and TRBJ2-1; no definite D call. Trimming left V 2 bases short and J 3 bases short, with 8 bases between. Germline V CDR1 and CDR2: KGHSY, FQNENV. The CDR3 runs to 14 residues. The CDR3 here is CASSQRVSYNEQFF. CDR3 bases: TGTGCCAGCAGCCAAAGGGTTAGCTACAATGAGCAGTTCTTC. The full variable domain, rest sourced from reference TRBV16 and TRBJ2-1, is GEEVAQTPKHLVRGEGQKAKLYCAPIKGHSYVFWYQQVLKNEFKFLISFQNENVFDETGMPKERFSAKCLPNSPCSLEIQATKLEDSAVYFCASSQRVSYNEQFFGPGTRLTVL.

The chain combines TRBV5-8 with TRBJ2-4; D possibly corresponds to TRBD1 (6 bases). V was trimmed by 8 bases and J by 9 bases, leaving 15 bases between them. The V gene's germline CDR1 is SGHTS and CDR2 YDEGEE. The CDR3 has 12 residues. CDR3 protein: CASIQGGRIQYF. The CDR3 DNA reads as TGTGCCAGTATACAGGGCGGGCGCATTCAGTACTTC.

The chain recombines TRBV5-6 with TRBJ1-1; D is uncertain. With 2 bases removed from V and 0 bases from J, the gap between germline ends came to 11 bases. The CDR3 sequence is 15 residues long. Germline assignment: CDR1 SGHDT and CDR2 YYEEEE. CDR3 amino acids: CASSFFRNMNTEAFF. CDR3 nucleotides: TGTGCCAGCAGCTTTTTCCGAAACATGAACACTGAAGCTTTCTTT.

J is TRBJ2-5 and V is TRBV27; D tentatively fits TRBD1 or TRBD2 (5 bases each). The germline V gene encodes CDR1 MNHEY and CDR2 SMNVEV (reference sequence). V dropped 4 bases and J dropped 0 bases, with 15 bases sitting between them. The CDR3 loop spans 16 amino acids. The chain's CDR3 is CASSSGDLGNQETQYF. CDR3 nucleotide sequence: TGTGCCAGCAGTTCCGGGGACCTCGGGAACCAAGAGACCCAGTACTTC.

The rearrangement joins TRBV18 to TRBJ1-6; TRBD1 matches at 8 bases. Germline assignment: CDR1 KGHSH and CDR2 LQKENI. The CDR3 length is 15 residues. The V and J ends lost 4 bases and 8 bases, in that order; junction bases with no gene match: 7. CDR3 residues: CASSQDRGGHSPLHF. CDR3 in DNA: TGTGCCAGCTCACAAGACAGGGGTGGGCATTCACCCCTCCACTTT.

The chain uses TRBV6-6 and TRBJ1-5; tentative D call: TRBD1 (5 bases). Germline values: CDR1 MNHNY, CDR2 SVGAGI (reference sequence). Trimming shortened V by 6 bases and J by 2 bases, and 14 bases separated the two germline ends. The CDR3 consists of 15 residues. Written as DNA, the CDR3 is TGTGCCAGCAGGAGTTACGGGACTCGCAATCAGCCCCAGCATTTT. Translation: CASRSYGTRNQPQHF.

The rearrangement uses TRBV5-1 and TRBJ2-1, with 8 positions matching TRBD1. With V trimmed by 0 bases and J by 8 bases, 7 bases remained unmatched. Germline CDR1 SGHRS, CDR2 YFSETQ. There are 15 residues in the CDR3. The CDR3 loop is CASSLEQGEVDEQFF. The CDR3 DNA reads as TGCGCCAGCAGCTTGGAACAGGGGGAGGTGGATGAGCAGTTCTTC.

The chain employs TRBV2 and TRBJ2-2; D unresolved. The V end was cut by 8 bases, the J end by 8 bases, with 9 bases between. CDR1 SNHLY and CDR2 FYNNEI come from the germline V gene. The CDR3 has 11 residues. The CDR3 nucleotides read TGTGCCAGCCTTACTTCGGGGGAGCTGTTTTTT. Translating it yields CASLTSGELFF.